This T cell receptor (beta chain) was identified in a study of shared clonotypes between healthy human individuals (dated by TCRdb to 2019 to 2021). Background for the entire study: The cohort included a few men and two women between 18 and 49 years of age. The study deeply sequenced blood TCR repertoires of about 5 healthy adults to estimate repertoire size and the extent of clonotype sharing between individuals. To increase sequencing depth and limit assay-specific biases, TCR repertoire library preparation and sequencing were carried out by different laboratories using diverse techniques. Per donor, leukapheresis produced somewhere between about 0.8 and 9 billion PBMCs. On the study overall, not on this receptor specifically: The small number of donors limited the genetic and exposure-history diversity represented. Pairwise subsampling led to the expectation that sequencing depth would affect the degree of clonotype sharing among donors. Sampling was restricted to blood, and TCR repertoires in tissues likely differ from the TCR repertoires found in blood.

The CDR1 and CDR2 encoded by the germline V gene are MDHEN and SYDVKM. Cut back by 1 base and 6 bases, the V and J ends lie 7 bases apart. The CDR3 holds 12 amino acids from the cysteine to the phenylalanine. The only DNA kept is the CDR3, 36 bases in frame from the first base. Points on this clone: Its binding antigen is unknown. No base quality information exists; no much larger clone differs at one position.

Donors were healthy HIV-negative adults with no recently reported acute infections or vaccinations. Every donor was a Caucasian adult living in Nashville, Tennessee, USA. In the unsorted samples, roughly 90 million PBMCs were counted, and genomic DNA was extracted using the QIAamp DNA Blood Mini kit. After blood collection by leukapheresis, PBMCs were isolated using Ficoll-Histopaque density gradient centrifugation and then cryopreserved in the vapor phase of liquid nitrogen. Using the deep immunoSEQ assay, multiplex PCR amplified TCR CDR3 regions from genomic DNA. Extracted genomic DNA from each cell subset was distributed evenly across all wells of several immunoSEQ 96-well plates, and each plate was treated as a replicate. For unsorted PBMC, each replicate PCR was loaded with approximately 320 ng genomic DNA, equivalent to roughly 31,000 T cell genomes. Ten immunoSEQ deep assay plates were used to sequence the unsorted PBMC genomic DNA. Purified libraries were quantified with a Qubit 3.0 fluorometer, sized on a Bioanalyzer 2100, and re-quantified with the KAPA Library Quantification kit. Each immunoSEQ 96-well plate was sequenced on its own single-read 150-cycle Illumina NextSeq 550 flow cell. Processing in the source paper ran as follows. Because only junctional sequences without quality scores were contained in the immunoSEQ output, filtering matching that applied to full-length reads could not be performed. Sequences were annotated with PyIR, a Python wrapper for IgBLAST v1.9, using IMGT germline references to assign V/J genes and CDR3. Reads were filtered out if the reads had weak V/J assignments (E-value above 1e-6), no CDR3, stop codons, out-of-frame junctions, or ambiguous translated residues. V3J clonotypes were defined by identical inferred V gene, J gene, and CDR3 amino acid sequence. The percentage overlap between two repertoires was calculated by dividing the number of shared unique clonotypes by the size of the smaller repertoire. RTK rarefaction, the Chao1 estimator, and Recon v2.1 estimates of unobserved clonotypes were used to assess repertoire richness. TCRdb limited this immuneACCESS table to in-frame rearrangements with V and J called. A share of clones is missing; checked studies link under half to unresolved V genes, and the rest is unexplained. From that table come the V and J calls and clone size; the DNA was used to work out D and trimming. The sample has around 510,000 clones on record, roughly four fifths of them singletons. The ten largest clones represent 12% of the sample.

Sequencing used PBMCs. The chain is assembled from TRBV28 and TRBJ2-7, with the D gene not confidently named. This sequence was found in a woman aged 40 to 49 in good health. Some clones in this sample may be carry-over from other donors' samples. CDR3 sequence: CASSLSRVEQYF. In nucleotide form, the sequence is TGTGCCAGCAGTTTATCTAGAGTCGAGCAGTACTTC.